This entry lists 5 T cell receptor beta chains sequenced from one sample in a study of T cell responses to AZD1222 COVID-19 vaccine. Some clones are missing from TCRdb's copy, which holds only in-frame ones; the method was immunoSEQ multiplex PCR. The sample records roughly 99,000 clones, roughly 89% being singletons. Sequencing was performed on peripheral blood, taken on day 0 of AZD1222 vaccination. The receptors were gathered from an adult in good health.

The chain employs TRBV4-2 and TRBJ2-2, with D unresolved. CDR3 length: 16 amino acids. Trimming took off 0 bases at V and 1 base at J, with 9 bases between the two ends. Per germline, CDR1 LGHNA and CDR2 YNFKEQ. The CDR3 region is CASSQELSKNTGELFF. The DNA for the CDR3 is TGTGCCAGCAGCCAAGAACTGTCGAAGAACACCGGGGAGCTGTTTTTT.

This clone showed up just once. This chain joins TRBV15 and TRBJ1-1; 7 nucleotides agree with TRBD1. The CDR3 sequence is 17 residues long. Germline V gene data show CDR1 as LNHNV and CDR2 as YYDKDF (reference sequence). V trimming: 3 bases; J trimming: 3 bases; junction bases outside the gene matches: 13. CDR3 in amino acids: CATSSPTGRGVYTEAFF. CDR3 bases: TGTGCCACCAGCAGTCCGACAGGGCGAGGCGTTTACACTGAAGCTTTCTTT. The entire variable domain, with the rest obtained from reference TRBV15 and TRBJ1-1, is as follows: DAMVIQNPRYQVTQFGKPVTLSCSQTLNHNVMYWYQQKSSQAPKLLFHYYDKDFNNEADTPDNFQSRRPNTSFCFLDIRSPGLGDTAMYLCATSSPTGRGVYTEAFFGQGTRLTVV.

The chain has TRBV3-1 (or the pseudogene TRBV3-2) and TRBJ2-1, with 9 bases fitting TRBD2. Germline loops: CDR1 LGHDT, CDR2 YNNKEL (reference sequence). CDR3 length: 16 residues. J lost 9 bases, V lost 3 bases, and 12 bases had no gene match. The CDR3 spells CASSHVFAGGPVEQFF. The CDR3 DNA reads TGTGCCAGCAGCCATGTTTTCGCGGGGGGGCCGGTTGAGCAGTTCTTC.

This clone showed up many times. The chain couples TRBV6-1 to TRBJ1-5; the D gene is possibly TRBD1 (6 bases). The CDR3 is 16 residues long. Trimming shortened V by 4 bases and J by 2 bases, and 15 bases separated the two germline ends. Germline V gene lookup returns CDR1 MNHNS and CDR2 SASEGT. CDR3 protein: CASSGPISGGNQPQHF. The DNA of the CDR3 is TGTGCCAGCAGTGGACCAATATCAGGGGGCAATCAGCCCCAGCATTTT.

The rearrangement links TRBV7-2 to TRBJ2-7; D call uncertain. From germline, CDR1 is SGHTA and CDR2 FQGNSA. Trimming stripped 1 base from V and 0 bases from J, with 13 bases between. The CDR3 contains 16 residues. CDR3 coding DNA: TGTGCCAGCAGCTTAGGGCGATCCTCCTCCTCCTACGAGCAGTACTTC. Translating gives CASSLGRSSSSYEQYF.